This record concerns one T cell receptor (beta chain) sequence. Combining iRepertoire HTBI primers with Arm-PCR of CDR3 regions, the authors built TCR beta libraries. TCRdb re-derived calls from the multiplex PCR reads in MiXCR, one entry per CDR3 protein. The sample contains 350,000 to 450,000 distinct CDR3 sequences, about 11% of which appear only once. Regarding time point: newly diagnosed GD, antithyroid drugs for less than 3 months. Making the TCR library involved RNA that had been extracted from PBMCs. The sample belongs to a study of regulatory T cells in long-lasting Graves disease. The sample also formed part of further work on T cells in Graves' hyperthyroidism and ophthalmopathy.

The specimen was peripheral blood mononuclear cells (PBMCs), collected at new diagnosis, from a patient treated with antithyroid drugs. The sequence came from a woman in her late teens or twenties with Graves disease.

The CDR3 bases are TGTGCCAGTTCGACCAGAACCGGCTACACCTTC. Protein product: CASSTRTGYTF. The chain employs TRBV6-1 and TRBJ1-2; D remains unclear. This CDR3 region has 11 residues. The germline V gene has CDR1 MNHNS and CDR2 SASEGT. The germline V and J ends were trimmed by 9 bases and 8 bases, with 13 bases remaining between them.